This TCR beta chain appears in the sequencing data of a study of tumor-infiltrating lymphocytes in primary liver carcinoma. The investigators made TCR beta cDNA from 400 to 550 ng total RNA, using a constant-region primer. Generation of the TCR beta libraries relied on three nested multiplex PCR rounds using slightly modified ARM-PCR. Investigators reported that the first two PCR rounds, at 10 cycles each, used TRBV1-TRBV30 forward primers with a C-beta reverse primer. TCRdb reprocessed the multiplex PCR reads via MiXCR and lists one record per CDR3 protein. The table has some 32,000 distinct CDR3 sequences, less than 80% seen once; the top ten hold 36%. The study co-extracted DNA and RNA from 20-30 mg of unsorted bulk tissue. This CDR3 has 15 residues. The germline CDR1 and CDR2 sequences are MNHEY and SVGAGI. This clonotype was seen just once. The junction and the germline gene differ at one end; a read error may be behind it.

The specimen sequenced was liver tumor tissue from sampling region 5. Stated subset: tumor region T5, tumor centre. The rearrangement joins TRBV6-5 to TRBJ2-5, with 8 bases identical to TRBD1. The clonotype comes from a man aged 35 to 55 with primary liver carcinoma and hepatitis B virus infection. CDR3 sequence: CARRRDRTRQETQYF. Written as DNA, the CDR3 is TGTGCCAGAAGGCGGGACAGGACGAGACAAGAGACACAGTACTTC.